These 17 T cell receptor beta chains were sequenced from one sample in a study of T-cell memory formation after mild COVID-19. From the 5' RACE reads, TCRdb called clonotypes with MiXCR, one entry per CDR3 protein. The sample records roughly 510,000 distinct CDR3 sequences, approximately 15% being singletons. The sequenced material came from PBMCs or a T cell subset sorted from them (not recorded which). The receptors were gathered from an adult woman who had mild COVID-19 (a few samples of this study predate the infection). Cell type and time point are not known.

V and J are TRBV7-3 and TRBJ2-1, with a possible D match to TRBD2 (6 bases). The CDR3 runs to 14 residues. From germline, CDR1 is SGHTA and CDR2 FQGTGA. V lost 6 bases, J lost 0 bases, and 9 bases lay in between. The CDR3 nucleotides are TGTGCCAGCAGGCGGGGTCCCTCCTACAATGAGCAGTTCTTC. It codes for CASRRGPSYNEQFF.

CDR3 in amino acids: CASLRGGKGSDEQYF. CDR3 coding DNA: TGTGCCAGCCTTCGAGGCGGGAAGGGGTCGGACGAGCAGTACTTC. The J gene is TRBJ2-7, the V gene TRBV6-2 or TRBV6-3; TRBD2 might be the D (6 bases). Trimming took 8 bases from V and 5 from J, leaving 22 bases between them. Germline V CDR1 and CDR2: MNHEY, SVGEGT. The CDR3 has 15 amino acids.

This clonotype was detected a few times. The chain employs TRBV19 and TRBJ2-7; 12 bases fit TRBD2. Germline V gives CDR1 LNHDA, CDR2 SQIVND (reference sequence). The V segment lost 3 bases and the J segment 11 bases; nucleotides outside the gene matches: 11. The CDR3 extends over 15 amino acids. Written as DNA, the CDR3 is TGTGCCAGTAGTATCCGCGGAGGAAGGACTAGCGGGGAGTACTTC. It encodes CASSIRGGRTSGEYF.

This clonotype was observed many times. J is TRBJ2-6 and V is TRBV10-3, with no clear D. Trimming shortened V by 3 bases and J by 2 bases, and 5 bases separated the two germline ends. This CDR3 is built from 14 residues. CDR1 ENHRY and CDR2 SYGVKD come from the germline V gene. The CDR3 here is CAISEQPGANVLTF. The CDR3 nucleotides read TGTGCCATCAGTGAACAGCCTGGGGCCAACGTCCTGACTTTC.

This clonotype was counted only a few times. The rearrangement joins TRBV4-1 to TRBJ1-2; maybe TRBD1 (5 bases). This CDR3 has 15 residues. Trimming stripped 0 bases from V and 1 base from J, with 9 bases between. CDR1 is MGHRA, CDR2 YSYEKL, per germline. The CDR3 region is CASSQDIGHNYGYTF. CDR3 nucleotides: TGCGCCAGCAGCCAAGATATCGGACATAACTATGGCTACACCTTC.

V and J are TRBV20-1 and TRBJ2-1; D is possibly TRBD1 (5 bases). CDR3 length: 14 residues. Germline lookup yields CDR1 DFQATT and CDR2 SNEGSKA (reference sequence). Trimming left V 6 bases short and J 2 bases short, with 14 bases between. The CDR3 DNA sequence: TGCAGTGCGACCGACAGATATACCTACAATGAGCAGTTCTTC. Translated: CSATDRYTYNEQFF.

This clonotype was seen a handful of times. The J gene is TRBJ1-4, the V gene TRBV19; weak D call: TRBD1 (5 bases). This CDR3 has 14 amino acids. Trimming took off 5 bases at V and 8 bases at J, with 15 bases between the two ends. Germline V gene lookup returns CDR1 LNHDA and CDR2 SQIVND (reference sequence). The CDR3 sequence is CASSPAHEGEKLFF. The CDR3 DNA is TGTGCCAGTAGTCCAGCGCATGAGGGGGAAAAACTGTTTTTT.

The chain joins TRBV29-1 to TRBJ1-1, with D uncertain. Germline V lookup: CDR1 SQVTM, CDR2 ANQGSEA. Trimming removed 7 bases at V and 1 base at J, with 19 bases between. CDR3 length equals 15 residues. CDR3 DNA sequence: TGCAGCGCCCGTGCTACGGCTAACGCGAACACTGAAGCTTTCTTT. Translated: CSARATANANTEAFF.

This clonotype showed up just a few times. CDR3 nucleotides: TGTGCCAGCAGCTTGGCGGGAGCGGGGGGTCCCACCTACGAGCAGTACTTC. It translates to CASSLAGAGGPTYEQYF. This chain connects TRBV5-4 to TRBJ2-7; 9 bases are shared with TRBD2. The V and J ends lost 0 bases and 2 bases, in that order; junction bases with no gene match: 9. Germline-derived CDR1 and CDR2 are SGHNT and YYREEE (reference sequence). This CDR3 spans 17 amino acids.

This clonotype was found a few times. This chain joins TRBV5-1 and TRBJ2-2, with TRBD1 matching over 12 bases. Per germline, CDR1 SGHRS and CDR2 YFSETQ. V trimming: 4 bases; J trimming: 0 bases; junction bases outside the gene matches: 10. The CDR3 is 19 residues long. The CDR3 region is CASSTYRDRGLSNTGELFF. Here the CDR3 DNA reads TGCGCCAGCAGCACCTACCGGGACAGGGGGCTTTCGAACACCGGGGAGCTGTTTTTT.

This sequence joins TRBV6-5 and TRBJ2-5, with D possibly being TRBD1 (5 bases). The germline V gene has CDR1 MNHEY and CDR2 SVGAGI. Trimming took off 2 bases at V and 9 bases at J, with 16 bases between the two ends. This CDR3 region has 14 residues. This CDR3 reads CASSYRGASRAQYF. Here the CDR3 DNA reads TGTGCCAGCAGTTACAGGGGCGCCTCACGAGCCCAGTACTTC.

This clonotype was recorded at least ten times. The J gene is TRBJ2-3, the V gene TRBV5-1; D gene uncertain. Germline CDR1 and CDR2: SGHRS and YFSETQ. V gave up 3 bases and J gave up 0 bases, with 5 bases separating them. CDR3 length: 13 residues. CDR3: CASSSDSTDTQYF. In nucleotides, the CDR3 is TGCGCCAGCAGCTCGGACAGCACAGATACGCAGTATTTT.

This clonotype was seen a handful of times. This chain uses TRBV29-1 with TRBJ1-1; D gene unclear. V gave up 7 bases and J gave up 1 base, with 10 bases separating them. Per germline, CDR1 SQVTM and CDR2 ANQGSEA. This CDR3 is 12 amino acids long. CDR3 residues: CSAGFENTEAFF. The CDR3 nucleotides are TGCAGCGCTGGGTTTGAGAACACTGAAGCTTTCTTT.

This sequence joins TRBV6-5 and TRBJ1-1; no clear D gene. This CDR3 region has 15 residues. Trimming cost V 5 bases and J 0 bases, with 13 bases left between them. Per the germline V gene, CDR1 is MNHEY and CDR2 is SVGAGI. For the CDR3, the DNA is TGTGCCAGCAGTCGACGGCAGACCATGAACACTGAAGCTTTCTTT. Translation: CASSRRQTMNTEAFF.

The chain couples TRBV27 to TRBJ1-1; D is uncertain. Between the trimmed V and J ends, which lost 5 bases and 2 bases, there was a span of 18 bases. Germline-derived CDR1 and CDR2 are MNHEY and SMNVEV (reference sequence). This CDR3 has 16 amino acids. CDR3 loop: CASSPLGFGFNTEAFF. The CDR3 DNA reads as TGTGCCAGCAGTCCCCTTGGATTTGGGTTTAACACTGAAGCTTTCTTT.

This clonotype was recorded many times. In nucleotides, the CDR3 is TGTGCCAGCAGCTTAGCACAGGGGGCTTTGGGAGAGACCCAGTACTTC. Encoded protein: CASSLAQGALGETQYF. The V gene is TRBV7-6, the J gene TRBJ2-5; 9 bases fit TRBD1. The CDR3 spans 16 residues. V dropped 0 bases and J dropped 4; count of bases not matched to a gene: 6. The germline gives CDR1 SGHVS, CDR2 FNYEAQ.

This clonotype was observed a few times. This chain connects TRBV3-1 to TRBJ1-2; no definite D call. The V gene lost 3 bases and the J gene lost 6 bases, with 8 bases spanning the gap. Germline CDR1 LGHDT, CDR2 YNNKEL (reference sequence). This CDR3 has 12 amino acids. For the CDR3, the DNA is TGTGCCAGCAGCCACCGGAGCCATGGCTACACCTTC. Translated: CASSHRSHGYTF.